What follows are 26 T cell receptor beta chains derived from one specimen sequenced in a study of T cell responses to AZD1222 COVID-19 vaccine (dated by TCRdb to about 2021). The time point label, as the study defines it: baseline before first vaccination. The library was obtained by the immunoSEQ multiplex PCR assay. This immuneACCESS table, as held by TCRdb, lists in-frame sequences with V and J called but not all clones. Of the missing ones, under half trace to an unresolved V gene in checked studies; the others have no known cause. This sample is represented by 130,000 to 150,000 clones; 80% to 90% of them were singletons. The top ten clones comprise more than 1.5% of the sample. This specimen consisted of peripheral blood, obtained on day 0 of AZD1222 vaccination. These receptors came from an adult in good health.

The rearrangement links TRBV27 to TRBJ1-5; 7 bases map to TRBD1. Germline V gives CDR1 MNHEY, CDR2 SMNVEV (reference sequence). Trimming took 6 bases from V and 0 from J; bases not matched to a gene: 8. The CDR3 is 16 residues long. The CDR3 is CASRRQGPYSNQPQHF. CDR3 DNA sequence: TGTGCCAGCAGAAGACAGGGCCCATATAGCAATCAGCCCCAGCATTTT.

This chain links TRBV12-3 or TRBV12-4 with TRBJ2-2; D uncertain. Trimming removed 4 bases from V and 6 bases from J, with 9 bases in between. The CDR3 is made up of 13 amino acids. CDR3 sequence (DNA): TGTGCCAGCAGTTCTCGTGGTCCCGGGGAGCTGTTTTTT. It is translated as CASSSRGPGELFF.

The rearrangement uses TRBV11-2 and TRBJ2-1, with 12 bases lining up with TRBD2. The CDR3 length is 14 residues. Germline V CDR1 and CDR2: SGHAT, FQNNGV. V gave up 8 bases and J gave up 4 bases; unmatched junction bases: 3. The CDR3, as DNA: TGTGCCAGCCGGACTAGCGGGAATTACAATGAGCAGTTCTTC. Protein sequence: CASRTSGNYNEQFF.

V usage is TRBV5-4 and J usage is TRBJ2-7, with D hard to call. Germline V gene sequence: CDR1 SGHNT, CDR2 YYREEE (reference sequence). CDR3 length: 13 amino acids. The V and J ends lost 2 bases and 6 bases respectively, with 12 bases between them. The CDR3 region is CASSFNPGAEQYF. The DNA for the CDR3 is TGTGCCAGCAGCTTCAATCCGGGTGCCGAGCAGTACTTC.

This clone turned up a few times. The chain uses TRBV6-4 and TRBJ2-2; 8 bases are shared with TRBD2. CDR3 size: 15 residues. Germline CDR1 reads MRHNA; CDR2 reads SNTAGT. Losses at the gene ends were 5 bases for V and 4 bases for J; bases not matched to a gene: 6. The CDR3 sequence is CASSFSGDGTGELFF. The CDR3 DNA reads TGTGCCAGCAGTTTTAGCGGGGACGGCACCGGGGAGCTGTTTTTT.

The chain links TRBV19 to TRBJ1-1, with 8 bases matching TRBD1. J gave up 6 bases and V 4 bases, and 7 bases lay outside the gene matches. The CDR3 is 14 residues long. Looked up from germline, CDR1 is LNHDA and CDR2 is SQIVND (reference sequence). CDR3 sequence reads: CASSTGTGVSEAFF. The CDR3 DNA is TGTGCCAGTAGTACCGGGACAGGAGTTTCTGAAGCTTTCTTT.

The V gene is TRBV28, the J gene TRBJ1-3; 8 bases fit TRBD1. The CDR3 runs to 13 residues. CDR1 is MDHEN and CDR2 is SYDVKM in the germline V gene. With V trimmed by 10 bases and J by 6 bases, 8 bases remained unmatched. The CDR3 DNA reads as TGTGCCACCCGCCGGACAGGGAAAAACACCATATATTTT. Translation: CATRRTGKNTIYF.

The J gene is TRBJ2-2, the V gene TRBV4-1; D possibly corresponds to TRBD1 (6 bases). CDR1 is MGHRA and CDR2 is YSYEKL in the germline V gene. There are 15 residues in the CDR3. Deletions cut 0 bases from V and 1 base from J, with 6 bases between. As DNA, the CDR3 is TGCGCCAGCAGCCAAGAACAGGGGAACACCGGGGAGCTGTTTTTT. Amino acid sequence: CASSQEQGNTGELFF.

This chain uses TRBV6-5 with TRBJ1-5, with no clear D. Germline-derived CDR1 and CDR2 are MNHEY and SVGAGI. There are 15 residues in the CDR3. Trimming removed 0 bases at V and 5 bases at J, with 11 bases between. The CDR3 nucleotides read TGTGCCAGCAGTTACTCGATTGGGTGGGATCAGCCCCAGCATTTT. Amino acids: CASSYSIGWDQPQHF.

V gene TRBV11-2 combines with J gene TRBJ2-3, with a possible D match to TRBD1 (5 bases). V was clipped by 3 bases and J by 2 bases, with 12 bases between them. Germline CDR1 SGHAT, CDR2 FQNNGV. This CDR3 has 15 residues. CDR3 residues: CASSFDRTHTDTQYF. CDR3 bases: TGTGCCAGCAGCTTTGATAGGACACACACAGATACGCAGTATTTT.

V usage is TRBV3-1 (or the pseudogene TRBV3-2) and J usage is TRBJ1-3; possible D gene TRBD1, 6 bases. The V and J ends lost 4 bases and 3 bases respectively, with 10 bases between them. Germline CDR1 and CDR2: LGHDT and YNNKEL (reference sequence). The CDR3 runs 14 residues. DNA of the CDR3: TGTGCCAGCAGCCTGGGACACTATGGAAACACCATATATTTT. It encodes CASSLGHYGNTIYF.

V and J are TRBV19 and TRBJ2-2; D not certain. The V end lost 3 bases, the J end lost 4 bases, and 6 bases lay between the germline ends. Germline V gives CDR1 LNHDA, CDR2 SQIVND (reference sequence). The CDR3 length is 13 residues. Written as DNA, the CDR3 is TGTGCCAGTAGTATTGGCATCACCGGGGAGCTGTTTTTT. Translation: CASSIGITGELFF.

The CDR3, as DNA: TGTGCCTCCACTCTGGGCAGTGGGGCCAACGTCCTGACTTTC. Amino acid sequence: CASTLGSGANVLTF. The genes are TRBV19 and TRBJ2-6, with no clear D. V was cut by 11 bases and J by 3 bases, with 14 bases left in between. The CDR3 contains 14 residues. In germline, CDR1 is LNHDA, CDR2 SQIVND (reference sequence).

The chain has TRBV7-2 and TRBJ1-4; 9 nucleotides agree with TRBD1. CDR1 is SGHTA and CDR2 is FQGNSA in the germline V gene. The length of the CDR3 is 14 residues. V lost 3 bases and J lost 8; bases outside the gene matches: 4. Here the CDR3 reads CASSLDRGWEKLFF. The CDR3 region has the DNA TGTGCCAGCAGCTTGGACAGGGGCTGGGAAAAACTGTTTTTT. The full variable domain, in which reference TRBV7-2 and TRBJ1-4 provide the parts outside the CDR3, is GAGVSQSPSNKVTEKGKDVELRCDPISGHTALYWYRQSLGQGLEFLIYFQGNSAPDKSGLPSDRFSAERTGGSVSTLTIQRTQQEDSAVYLCASSLDRGWEKLFFGSGTQLSVL.

The CDR3 sequence is CASSRRVWKANIQYF. CDR3 coding DNA: TGTGCCAGCAGCCGCCGGGTGTGGAAGGCAAACATTCAGTACTTC. V gene TRBV13 combines with J gene TRBJ2-4; D is unresolved. V was shortened by 5 bases and J by 6 bases, with 17 bases between the two germline ends. Germline CDR1 and CDR2: PRHDT and FYEKMQ (reference sequence). The CDR3 has 15 residues.

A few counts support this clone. Here the CDR3 DNA reads TGTGCCAGCAGCAGTAGGGACGGAAATAACTATGGCTACACCTTC. It codes for CASSSRDGNNYGYTF. V is TRBV11-2 and J is TRBJ1-2, with D perhaps TRBD1 (5 bases). The germline V gene has CDR1 SGHAT and CDR2 FQNNGV. The CDR3 runs 15 residues. V dropped 5 bases and J dropped 1 base, with 14 bases sitting between them.

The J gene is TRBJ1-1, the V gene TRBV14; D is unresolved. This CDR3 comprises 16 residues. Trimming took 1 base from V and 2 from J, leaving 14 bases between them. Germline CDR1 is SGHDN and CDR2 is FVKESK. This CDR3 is CASSQVRSSLNTEAFF. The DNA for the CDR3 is TGTGCCAGCAGCCAAGTTCGGAGCTCCCTTAACACTGAAGCTTTCTTT.

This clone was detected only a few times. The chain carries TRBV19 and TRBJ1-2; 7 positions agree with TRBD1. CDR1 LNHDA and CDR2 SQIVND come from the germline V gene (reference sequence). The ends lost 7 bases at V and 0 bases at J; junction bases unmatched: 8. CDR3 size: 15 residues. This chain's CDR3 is CASTQGQLTNYGYTF. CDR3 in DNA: TGTGCCAGTACCCAGGGACAGTTGACTAACTATGGCTACACCTTC.

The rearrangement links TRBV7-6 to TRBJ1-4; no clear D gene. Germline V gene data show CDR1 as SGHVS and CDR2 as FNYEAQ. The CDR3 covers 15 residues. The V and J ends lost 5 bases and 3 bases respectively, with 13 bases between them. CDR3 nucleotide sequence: TGTGCCAGCAGCGACGGGTCCTGGGCTAATGAAAAACTGTTTTTT. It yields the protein CASSDGSWANEKLFF.

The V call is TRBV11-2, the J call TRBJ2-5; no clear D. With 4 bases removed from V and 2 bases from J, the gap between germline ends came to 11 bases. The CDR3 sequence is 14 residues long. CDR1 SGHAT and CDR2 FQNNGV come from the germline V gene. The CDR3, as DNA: TGTGCCAGCAGCTACCCAGCGCGTCAAGAGACCCAGTACTTC. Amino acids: CASSYPARQETQYF.

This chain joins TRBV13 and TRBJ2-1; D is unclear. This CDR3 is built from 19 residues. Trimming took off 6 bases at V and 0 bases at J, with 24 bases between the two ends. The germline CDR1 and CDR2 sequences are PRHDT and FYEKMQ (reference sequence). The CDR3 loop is CASSDLRLGLKSSYNEQFF. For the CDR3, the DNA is TGTGCCAGCAGTGATCTCAGGCTAGGGCTAAAGAGCTCCTACAATGAGCAGTTCTTC.

CDR3 region: CASLTPGGEQFF. Written as DNA, the CDR3 is TGTGCCAGCCTGACACCGGGAGGTGAGCAGTTCTTC. The chain employs TRBV12-3 or TRBV12-4 and TRBJ2-1; 7 nucleotides align to TRBD2. This CDR3 region has 12 residues. Trimming took 8 bases from V and 9 from J; bases not matched to a gene: 7.

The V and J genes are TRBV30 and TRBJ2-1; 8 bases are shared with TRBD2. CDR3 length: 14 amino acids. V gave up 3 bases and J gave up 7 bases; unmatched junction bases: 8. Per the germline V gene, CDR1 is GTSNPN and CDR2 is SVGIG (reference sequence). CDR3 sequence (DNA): TGTGCCTGGAGGAAAGCTAGCGGGTTAAATGAGCAGTTCTTC. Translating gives CAWRKASGLNEQFF.

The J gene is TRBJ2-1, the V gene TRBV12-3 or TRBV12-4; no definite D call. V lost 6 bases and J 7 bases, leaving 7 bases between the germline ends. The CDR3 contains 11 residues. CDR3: CASSYFNEQFF. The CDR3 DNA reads TGTGCCAGCAGCTACTTTAATGAGCAGTTCTTC.

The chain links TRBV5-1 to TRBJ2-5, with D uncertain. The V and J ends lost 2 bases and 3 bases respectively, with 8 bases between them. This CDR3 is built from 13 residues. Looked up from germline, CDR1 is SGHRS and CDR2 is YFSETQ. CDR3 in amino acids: CASSLLAEETQYF. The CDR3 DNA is TGCGCCAGCAGCTTACTGGCCGAAGAGACCCAGTACTTC.

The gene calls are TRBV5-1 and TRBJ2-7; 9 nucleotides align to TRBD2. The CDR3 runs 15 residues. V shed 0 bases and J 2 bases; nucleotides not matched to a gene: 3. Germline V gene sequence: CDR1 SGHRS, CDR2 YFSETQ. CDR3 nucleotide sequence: TGCGCCAGCAGCTTGGGGGGCGGGAGGGCCTACGAGCAGTACTTC. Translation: CASSLGGGRAYEQYF.